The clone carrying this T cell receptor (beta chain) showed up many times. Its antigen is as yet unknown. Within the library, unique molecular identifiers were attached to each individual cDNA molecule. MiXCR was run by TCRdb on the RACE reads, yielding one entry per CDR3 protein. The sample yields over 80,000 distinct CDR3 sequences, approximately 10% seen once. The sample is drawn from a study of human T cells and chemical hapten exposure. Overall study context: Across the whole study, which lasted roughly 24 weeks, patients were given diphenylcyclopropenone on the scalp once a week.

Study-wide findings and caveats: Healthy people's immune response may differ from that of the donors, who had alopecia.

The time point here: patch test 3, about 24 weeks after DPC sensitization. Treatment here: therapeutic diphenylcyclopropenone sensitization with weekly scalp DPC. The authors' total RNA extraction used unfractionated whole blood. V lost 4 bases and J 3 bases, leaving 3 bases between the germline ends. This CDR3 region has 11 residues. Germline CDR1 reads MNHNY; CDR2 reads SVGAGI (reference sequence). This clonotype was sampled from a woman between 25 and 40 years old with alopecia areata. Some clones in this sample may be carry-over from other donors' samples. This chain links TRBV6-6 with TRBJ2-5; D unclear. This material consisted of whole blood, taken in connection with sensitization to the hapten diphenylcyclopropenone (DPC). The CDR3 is CASSLKETQYF. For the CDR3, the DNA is TGTGCCAGCAGTTTGAAAGAGACCCAGTACTTC.